The present T cell receptor (beta chain) was sequenced within a study of blood T cell repertoires in COVID-19. About the study: Both acute and convalescent COVID-19 samples were obtained from the United States, Italy and Spain.

Data came from immunoSEQ multiplex PCR; TCRdb stores just in-frame clones and leaves some out. The repertoire includes 200,000 or so clones, 84% of them detected once, and over 2% sits in the top ten. The V gene lost 4 bases and the J gene lost 3 bases, with 13 bases spanning the gap. Germline loops: CDR1 MGHRA, CDR2 YSYEKL. The CDR3 is 15 residues long. The receptor's source is a man aged 35-49 years who had recovered from COVID-19. This sequence joins TRBV4-1 and TRBJ1-3; maybe TRBD1 (6 bases). The sequencing input was peripheral blood. The CDR3 DNA sequence: TGCGCCAGCAGCCCTCGGGCGGACAGTGGAAACACCATATATTTT. Its protein is CASSPRADSGNTIYF.